This T cell receptor beta chain was sequenced during a study of OX40 agonist ivuxolimab in advanced cancers. V shed 3 bases and J shed 3 bases, with 12 bases lying between them. The CDR3 is 15 residues long. Per germline, CDR1 MDHEN and CDR2 SYDVKM. Only in-frame clones appear in the TCRdb table, and some are missing; sequencing was by immunoSEQ multiplex PCR. The sample contains 60,000 or so clones, around 89% of which appear only once. The specimen comprised CD4+ or CD8+ T cells sorted from blood, sampled in a trial of the OX40 agonist ivuxolimab. The origin of this receptor is an adult with an advanced solid tumor such as melanoma, head and neck, liver or kidney cancer. This sequence joins TRBV28 and TRBJ1-3; D ambiguous. CDR3 bases: TGTGCCAGCAGTTTCCTGAGAGGGCTTGGAAACACCATATATTTT. Amino acid sequence: CASSFLRGLGNTIYF. The entire variable domain, with the rest obtained from reference TRBV28 and TRBJ1-3, is as follows: DVKVTQSSRYLVKRTGEKVFLECVQDMDHENMFWYRQDPGLGLRLIYFSYDVKMKEKGDIPEGYSVSREKKERFSLILESASTNQTSMYLCASSFLRGLGNTIYFGEGSWLTVV.